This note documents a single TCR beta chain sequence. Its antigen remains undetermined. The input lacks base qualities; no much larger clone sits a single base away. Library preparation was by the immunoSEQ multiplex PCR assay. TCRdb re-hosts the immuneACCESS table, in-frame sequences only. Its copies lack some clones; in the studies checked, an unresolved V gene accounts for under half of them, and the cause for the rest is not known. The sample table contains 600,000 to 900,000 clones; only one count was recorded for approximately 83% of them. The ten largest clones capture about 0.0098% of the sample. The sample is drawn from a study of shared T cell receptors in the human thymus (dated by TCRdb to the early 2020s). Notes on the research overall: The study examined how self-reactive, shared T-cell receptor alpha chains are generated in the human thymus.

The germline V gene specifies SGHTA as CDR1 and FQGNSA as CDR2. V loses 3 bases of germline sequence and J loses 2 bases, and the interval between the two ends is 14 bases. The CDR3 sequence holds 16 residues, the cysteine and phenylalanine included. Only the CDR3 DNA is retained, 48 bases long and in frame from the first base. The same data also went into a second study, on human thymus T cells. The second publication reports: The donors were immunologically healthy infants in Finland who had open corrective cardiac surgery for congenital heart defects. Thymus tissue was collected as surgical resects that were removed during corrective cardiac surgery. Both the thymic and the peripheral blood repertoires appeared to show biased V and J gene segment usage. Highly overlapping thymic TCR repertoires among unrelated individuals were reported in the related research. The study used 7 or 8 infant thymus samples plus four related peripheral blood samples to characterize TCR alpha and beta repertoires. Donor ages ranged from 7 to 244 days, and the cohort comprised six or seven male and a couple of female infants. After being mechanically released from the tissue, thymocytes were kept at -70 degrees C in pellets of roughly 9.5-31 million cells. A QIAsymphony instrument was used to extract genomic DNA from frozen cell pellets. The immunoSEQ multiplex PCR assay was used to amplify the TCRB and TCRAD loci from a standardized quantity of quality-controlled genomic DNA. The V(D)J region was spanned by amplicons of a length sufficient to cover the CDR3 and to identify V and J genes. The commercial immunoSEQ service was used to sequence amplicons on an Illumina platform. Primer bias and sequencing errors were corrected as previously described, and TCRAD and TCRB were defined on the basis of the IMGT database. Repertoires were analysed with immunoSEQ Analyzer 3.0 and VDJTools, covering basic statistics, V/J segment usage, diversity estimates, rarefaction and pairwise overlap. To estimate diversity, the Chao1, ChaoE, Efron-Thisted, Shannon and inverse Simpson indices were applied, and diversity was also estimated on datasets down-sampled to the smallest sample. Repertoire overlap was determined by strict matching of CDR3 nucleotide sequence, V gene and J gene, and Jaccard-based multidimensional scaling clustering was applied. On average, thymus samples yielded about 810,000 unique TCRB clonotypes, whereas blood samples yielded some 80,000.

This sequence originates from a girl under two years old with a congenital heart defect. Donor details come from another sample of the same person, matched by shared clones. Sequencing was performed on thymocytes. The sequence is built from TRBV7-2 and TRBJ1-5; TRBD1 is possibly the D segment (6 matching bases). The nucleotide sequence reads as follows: TGTGCCAGCAGCTTGTACAGGGATGGGGGCAATCAGCCCCAGCATTTT. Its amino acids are CASSLYRDGGNQPQHF. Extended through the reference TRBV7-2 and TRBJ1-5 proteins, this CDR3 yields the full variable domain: GAGVSQSPSNKVTEKGKDVELRCDPISGHTALYWYRQSLGQGLEFLIYFQGNSAPDKSGLPSDRFSAERTGGSVSTLTIQRTQQEDSAVYLCASSLYRDGGNQPQHFGDGTRLSIL.